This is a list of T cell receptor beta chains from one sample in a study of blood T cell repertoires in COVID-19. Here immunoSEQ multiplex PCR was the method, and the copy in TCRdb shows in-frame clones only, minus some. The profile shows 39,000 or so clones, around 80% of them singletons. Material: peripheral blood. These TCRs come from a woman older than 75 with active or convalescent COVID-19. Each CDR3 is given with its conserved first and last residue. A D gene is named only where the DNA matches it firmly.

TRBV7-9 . CASSPVQGSSYNSPLHF
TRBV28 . CALTPGHQYNEQFF
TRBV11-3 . CASSLSLQETQYF
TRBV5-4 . CASSLGAGANSPLHF
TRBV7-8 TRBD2 CASSSVLAPDGQYF
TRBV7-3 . CASSSYRAPQQFF
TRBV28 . CASSSLRGPKGPQHF
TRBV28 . CASRRGQQGGGYTF
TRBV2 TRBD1 CASRTGLISGNTIYF
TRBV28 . CASRPTGQDYGYTF
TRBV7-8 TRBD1 CASSDKGARYTEAFF